This entry concerns a single T cell receptor (beta chain). This clonotype came up a few times. No cognate antigen has been identified for it. The record has no base qualities; no much larger clone is one base away. The protocol used for the library was 5' RACE. The sequencing machine was an Illumina HiSeq 2500. A second PCR of roughly 7 to 11 cycles was run with a J-beta primer mix and a sample-barcoded 5' primer. A template-switch 5' adaptor carrying 12 random nucleotides introduced a unique molecular identifier onto each TCR beta cDNA molecule. Each sample yielded at least 2.5 million CDR3-containing paired-end reads. First-strand cDNA was synthesized from all RNA with the Mint cDNA synthesis kit, primed by a TRBC-specific oligonucleotide. Following uracil-DNA glycosylase treatment, all cDNA underwent a first 18-cycle PCR with the universal primers M1SS and BC2_uni_R. Turning to the authors' computational methods: Normalization of each sample was performed by random selection of 1 million high-quality reads, each carrying a distinct molecular identifier. Reads sharing molecular identifiers were discarded rather than binned into consensus sequences. MiTCR, set to a Q25 quality threshold and the strictest error-elimination algorithm, was used for CDR3 identification, clonotype clustering and error correction. Lower-bound total TCR beta diversity was estimated with a nonparametric unseen species model using Euler transformation. TCRdb passed the public sequencing reads through fastp at Q25 and MiXCR, retaining productive beta sequences. Each entry merges the rows of one CDR3 protein and shows their most common DNA and genes. These V and J calls derive from TCRdb rather than the authors' analysis. The sample table lists about 720,000 distinct CDR3 sequences, 22% of them with a count of one. The ten largest clones take up around 21% of the sample.

At the junction V is shortened by 5 bases and J by 3 bases; bases outside the gene matches: 14. The germline V gene sets CDR1 to MDHEN and CDR2 to SYDVKM. From the cysteine through the phenylalanine, the CDR3 covers 17 amino acids. Of the read, only the CDR3 DNA is kept; its 51 bases are in frame from base 1. These data belong to a study of blood T cells in healthy people across ages (dated by TCRdb to 2013 to 2016). For the study in its entirety: In model experiments, roughly one uniquely barcoded TCR beta cDNA molecule per two T cells was captured by template switching. Age-related changes in TCR beta repertoire diversity were measured in the study by deep sequencing normalized with unique cDNA molecular identifiers. The donors were split into four age groups: young (average about 15 years), middle-aged (more than 35), aged (62) and long-lived (approximately 89). To avoid experimental bias, donors of different ages were spread randomly across the sequencing lanes. For two donors (one aged 18 to 30 and one aged 80 or older), the study analyzed two additional independent replicas of 1 million unique cDNA reads from the same blood draw. Paper-wide results and their limitations: The percentage of naive T cells measured by flow cytometry correlated strongly with observed TCR beta diversity. Compared with the aged group, the long-lived group had more naive CD4+ T cells, fewer expanded clones and increased TCR diversity, a pattern suggesting age selection. Because profiling used bulk unsorted PBMCs, naive and antigen-experienced compartments could not be compared conclusively. The CMV infection status of donors was not known, potentially confounding age-related changes in expanded clonotypes. Observed TCR beta diversity per million T cells fell roughly linearly with age, and a significant reduction was already apparent by age about 43. Total diversity estimates from one million sequenced T cells were considered lower bounds and underestimates.

Systemically healthy Caucasian individuals from Russia, 35 to 40 in total and aged about 6 to 90 years, were included as donors. Each donor gave 9 to 10 milliliters of peripheral blood, collected into EDTA-treated Vacutainer tubes. Ficoll-Paque density-gradient centrifugation was used to isolate PBMCs, with at least 7 million per sample. Trizol reagent was used to extract total RNA from PBMCs, with at least 6 micrograms per sample. For every donor, an aliquot of PBMCs went through flow cytometry to measure the percentages of naive CD45RAhigh/CD27high T cells. The chain is made from TRBV28 and TRBJ1-2; TRBD1 matches 8 bases in the middle. Material for sequencing was blood. The sequence derives from a man between 65 and 80 years old in good health. The nucleotides read TGTGCCAGCAGTAACATAACGCCGGGACAGGCTTACTATGGCTACACCTTC. This yields the protein CASSNITPGQAYYGYTF.